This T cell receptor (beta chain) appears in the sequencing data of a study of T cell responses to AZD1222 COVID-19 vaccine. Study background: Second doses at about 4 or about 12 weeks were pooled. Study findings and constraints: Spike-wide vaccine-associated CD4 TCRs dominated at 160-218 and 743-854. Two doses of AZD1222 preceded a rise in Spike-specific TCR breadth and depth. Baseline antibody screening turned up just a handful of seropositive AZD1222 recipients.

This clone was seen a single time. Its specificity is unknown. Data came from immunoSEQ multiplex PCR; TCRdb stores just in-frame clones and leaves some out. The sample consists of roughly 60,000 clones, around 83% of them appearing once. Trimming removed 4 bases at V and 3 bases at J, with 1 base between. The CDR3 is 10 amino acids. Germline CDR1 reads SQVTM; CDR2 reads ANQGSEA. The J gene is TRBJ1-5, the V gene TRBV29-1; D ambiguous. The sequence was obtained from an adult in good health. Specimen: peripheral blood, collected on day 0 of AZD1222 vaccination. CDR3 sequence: CSVVNQPQHF. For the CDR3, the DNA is TGCAGCGTTGTCAATCAGCCCCAGCATTTT.